This T cell receptor (beta chain) comes out of a study of cytomegalovirus exposure and HLA in healthy donors. Study overall: Around 87 million unique TCRs, all from HLA-typed donors, were included in an early release of the data.

Each donor was healthy, and each was a bone marrow donor. Donors were nominally healthy when sampled, though unrecorded immune exposures were likely. PCR amplification relied on 60 Vbeta primers (plus 13 Jbeta primers). Using immunoSEQ multiplex PCR, the repertoire was profiled, and TCRdb retains in-frame clones only, with some absent. The sample has tens of thousands of clones, roughly 80% seen once. Study-wide results and caveats: In an earlier analysis, most TCR beta V segments were productive about 87% or about 30% of the time.

This clone was observed a handful of times. The antigen remains undetermined. The CDR3 sequence is 16 residues long. Trimming took 0 bases from V and 6 from J; bases not matched to a gene: 8. Germline-derived CDR1 and CDR2 are SGDLS and YYNGEE. This chain uses TRBV9 with TRBJ2-2, with TRBD1 matching 7 bases. Specimen: PBMCs. This clonotype was sampled from a woman aged 25 to 39 in good health and CMV-seronegative. The CDR3 bases are TGTGCCAGCAGCGTAGGGTCGACAGGGCTGGCCGGGGAGCTGTTTTTT. Translated, it gives CASSVGSTGLAGELFF.